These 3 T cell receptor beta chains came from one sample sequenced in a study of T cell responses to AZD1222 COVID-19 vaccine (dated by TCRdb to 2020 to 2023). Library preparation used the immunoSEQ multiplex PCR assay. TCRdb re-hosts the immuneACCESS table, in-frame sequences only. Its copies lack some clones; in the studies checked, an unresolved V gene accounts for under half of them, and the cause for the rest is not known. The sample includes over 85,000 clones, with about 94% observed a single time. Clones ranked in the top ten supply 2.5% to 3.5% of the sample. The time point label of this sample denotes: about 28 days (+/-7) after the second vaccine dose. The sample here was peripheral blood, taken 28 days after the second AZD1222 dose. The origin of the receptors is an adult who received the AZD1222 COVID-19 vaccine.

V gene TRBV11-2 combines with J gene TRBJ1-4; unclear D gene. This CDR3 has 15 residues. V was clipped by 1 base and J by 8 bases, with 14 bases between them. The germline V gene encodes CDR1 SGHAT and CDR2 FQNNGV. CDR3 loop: CASSLGVGLREKLFF. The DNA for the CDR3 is TGTGCCAGCAGCTTAGGGGTCGGTTTGCGAGAAAAACTGTTTTTT. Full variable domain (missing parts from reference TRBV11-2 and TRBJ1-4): EAGVAQSPRYKIIEKRQSVAFWCNPISGHATLYWYQQILGQGPKLLIQFQNNGVVDDSQLPKDRFSAERLKGVDSTLKIQPAKLEDSAVYLCASSLGVGLREKLFFGSGTQLSVL.

The CDR3 DNA reads as TGTGCCAGCAGGCCAACCTCAGCAGCTAACTATGGCTACACCTTC. Protein: CASRPTSAANYGYTF. The chain has TRBV7-9 and TRBJ1-2; D gene unclear. This CDR3 has 15 amino acids. Looked up from germline, CDR1 is SEHNR and CDR2 is FQNEAQ (reference sequence). The V end lost 6 bases, the J end lost 0 bases, and 14 bases lay between the germline ends.

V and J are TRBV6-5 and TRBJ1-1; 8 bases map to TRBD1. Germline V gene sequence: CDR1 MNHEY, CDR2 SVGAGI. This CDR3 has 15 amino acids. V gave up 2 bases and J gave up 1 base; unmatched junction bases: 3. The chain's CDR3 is CASSYKDRANTEAFF. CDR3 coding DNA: TGTGCCAGCAGTTACAAGGACAGGGCGAACACTGAAGCTTTCTTT.